The 4 T cell receptor beta chains reported below all come from one sample, sequenced in a study of glioma-infiltrating T cells after dendritic cell vaccination. Time point: after dendritic cell vaccination, including at tumor progression/relapse. Method: immunoSEQ multiplex PCR; TCRdb's copy keeps in-frame clones and lacks some. The sample has tens of thousands of clones, 87% seen once; the top ten hold around 2.4%. The input for sequencing was blood, taken after dendritic cell vaccination. These receptors came from a human donor with glioblastoma.

CDR3 sequence (DNA): TGTGCCAGTAGTAACCCAACCACCCCAGGGTTGGGGACAGATACGCAGTATTTT. Its protein is CASSNPTTPGLGTDTQYF. V usage is TRBV19 and J usage is TRBJ2-3; D may be TRBD1 (5 bases). Trimming cost V 4 bases and J 3 bases, with 23 bases left between them. Germline CDR1 is LNHDA and CDR2 is SQIVND (reference sequence). The CDR3 sequence is 18 residues long. Supplemented by reference TRBV19 and TRBJ2-3, the full variable domain reads DGGITQSPKYLFRKEGQNVTLSCEQNLNHDAMYWYRQDPGQGLRLIYYSQIVNDFQKGDIAEGYSVSREKKESFPLTVTSAQKNPTAFYLCASSNPTTPGLGTDTQYFGPGTRLTVL.

The V call is TRBV19, the J call TRBJ2-2; D is unresolved. The length of the CDR3 is 12 residues. The V end lost 7 bases, the J end lost 7 bases, and 10 bases lay between the germline ends. Germline lookup yields CDR1 LNHDA and CDR2 SQIVND (reference sequence). CDR3 protein: CASKIIHGELFF. The CDR3 DNA follows: TGTGCCAGTAAAATCATTCACGGGGAGCTGTTTTTT. The full variable domain, with the rest looked up from reference TRBV19 and TRBJ2-2, is DGGITQSPKYLFRKEGQNVTLSCEQNLNHDAMYWYRQDPGQGLRLIYYSQIVNDFQKGDIAEGYSVSREKKESFPLTVTSAQKNPTAFYLCASKIIHGELFFGEGSRLTVL.

The V and J genes are TRBV4-2 and TRBJ2-1, with 14 bases identical to TRBD2. This CDR3 has 18 residues. V lost 0 bases and J lost 2; bases outside the gene matches: 3. CDR1 is LGHNA, CDR2 YNFKEQ, per germline. CDR3 nucleotides: TGTGCCAGCAGCCAAGACTGGACTAGCGGGGGGACCTACAATGAGCAGTTCTTC. This codes for CASSQDWTSGGTYNEQFF.

This clone was seen a few times. The chain carries TRBV5-6 and TRBJ2-7; maybe TRBD1 (5 bases). Germline V gene data show CDR1 as SGHDT and CDR2 as YYEEEE. Trimming left V 7 bases short and J 1 base short, with 18 bases between. This CDR3 has 15 residues. The CDR3, as DNA: TGTGCCAGCGAGTGGGGCGGACCAAAATCCTACGAGCAGTACTTC. Translation gives CASEWGGPKSYEQYF.